This T cell receptor beta chain is drawn from a study of Graves' ophthalmopathy and Graves' hyperthyroidism. The study's findings and limits: Predictions made by the model for ophthalmopathy progression reached 70% to 71% sensitivity and just under 75% specificity.

Comments on this clonotype: The antigen is unknown.

RNA transcripts were the template, and TCR beta CDR3 regions were amplified from them. An initial RT-PCR round employing HTBI primers preceded a second-round multiplex PCR. TCRdb ran MiXCR on the multiplex PCR reads and lists one entry per CDR3 protein. The sample includes approximately 380,000 distinct CDR3 sequences, over 20% of them seen just once. Trimming removed 2 bases from V and 1 base from J, with 12 bases in between. CDR1 is SGHAT and CDR2 is FQNNGV in the germline V gene. This CDR3 is built from 16 residues. Aged 18 to 65, the patients with hyperthyroidism had under 2 months' duration and were newly diagnosed. Ineligible for inclusion were patients with other autoimmune diseases, uncontrolled infections, pregnancy or lactation. A roughly 9.3 ml volume of fresh peripheral blood provided the PBMCs.

The chain combines TRBV11-2 with TRBJ1-5, with D perhaps matching TRBD1 (6 bases). This TCR derives from a young woman with stable Graves' hyperthyroidism. Material: peripheral blood. The CDR3: CASSLNGGASNQPQHF. The CDR3 DNA reads TGTGCCAGCAGCTTAAACGGGGGGGCCAGCAATCAGCCCCAGCATTTT.